This TCR beta chain is from a study of blood T cell repertoires in COVID-19. TCRdb's table, derived via immunoSEQ multiplex PCR, lists solely in-frame clones and lacks some. Of approximately 300,000 clones in the sample, about 93% were seen once. Trimming pared 2 bases from V and 4 bases from J, leaving 6 bases between. Germline V gene data show CDR1 as GTSNPN and CDR2 as SVGIG (reference sequence). The CDR3 sequence is 11 residues long. Sequenced input: peripheral blood. The genes are TRBV30 and TRBJ2-7; D call uncertain. The TCR sequence derives from a woman under 40 with COVID-19, enrolled during active disease. The CDR3 DNA reads as TGTGCCTGGAGTTTAACTTACGAGCAGTACTTC. This encodes CAWSLTYEQYF.